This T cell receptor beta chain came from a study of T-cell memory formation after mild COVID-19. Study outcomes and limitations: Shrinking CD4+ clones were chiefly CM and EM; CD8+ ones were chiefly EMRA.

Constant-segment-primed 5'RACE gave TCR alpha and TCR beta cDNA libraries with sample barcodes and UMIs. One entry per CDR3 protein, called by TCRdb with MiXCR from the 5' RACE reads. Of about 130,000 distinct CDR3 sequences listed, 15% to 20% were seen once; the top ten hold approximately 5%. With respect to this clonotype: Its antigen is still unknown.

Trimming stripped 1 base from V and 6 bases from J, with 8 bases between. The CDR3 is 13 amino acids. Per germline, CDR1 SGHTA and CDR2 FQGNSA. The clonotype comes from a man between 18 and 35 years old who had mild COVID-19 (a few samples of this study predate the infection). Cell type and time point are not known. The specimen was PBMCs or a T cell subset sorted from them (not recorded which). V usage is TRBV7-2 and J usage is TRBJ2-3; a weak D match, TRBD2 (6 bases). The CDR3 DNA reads TGTGCCAGCAGCTTAGTGGGGAGGGATACGCAGTATTTT. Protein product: CASSLVGRDTQYF. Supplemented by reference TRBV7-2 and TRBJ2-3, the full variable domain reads GAGVSQSPSNKVTEKGKDVELRCDPISGHTALYWYRQSLGQGLEFLIYFQGNSAPDKSGLPSDRFSAERTGGSVSTLTIQRTQQEDSAVYLCASSLVGRDTQYFGPGTRLTVL.